The 9 T cell receptor beta chains in this list originate from one sample, sequenced in a study of shared clonotypes between healthy human individuals (dated by TCRdb to the early 2020s). Receptor libraries were prepared by the immunoSEQ multiplex PCR assay. TCRdb retrieved this table from immuneACCESS and kept in-frame rearrangements only. Not all clones are present; in checked studies, unresolved V genes account for under half, and no reason is known for the remainder. The sample records about 2 million clones, approximately 95% of which are singletons. Roughly 0.13% of the sample lies in the top ten. The material sequenced was naive CD4+ T cells sorted from blood. What this sample's cell subset or site label stands for: CD45RA+ positively selected. The receptors derive from a man younger than 35 in good health.

The CDR3 bases are TGTGCCAGCGGGAGGGATACACTAACCAAAAACATTCAGTACTTC. It translates to CASGRDTLTKNIQYF. The chain combines TRBV7-2 with TRBJ2-4; 7 positions match TRBD2. This CDR3 spans 15 amino acids. CDR1 is SGHTA, CDR2 FQGNSA, per germline. V shed 8 bases, J shed 2 bases, and the junction held 9 bases outside the gene matches.

The chain uses TRBV15 and TRBJ1-6; a weak D match, TRBD1 (6 bases). The CDR3 contains 17 residues. Looked up from germline, CDR1 is LNHNV and CDR2 is YYDKDF (reference sequence). The V and J ends lost 1 base and 0 bases respectively, with 10 bases between them. The CDR3 reads CATSRGGASSYNSPLHF. DNA for the CDR3: TGTGCCACCAGCAGAGGGGGGGCGAGCTCCTATAATTCACCCCTCCACTTT.

The chain joins TRBV15 to TRBJ2-6, with TRBD1 as a possible D gene (5 bases). CDR1 is LNHNV, CDR2 YYDKDF, per germline (reference sequence). The V and J ends lost 5 bases and 2 bases respectively, with 22 bases between them. CDR3 length: 19 amino acids. CDR3 sequence reads: CATSQDGILRGPGANVLTF. CDR3 DNA sequence: TGTGCCACCAGCCAAGACGGTATTCTAAGGGGCCCTGGGGCCAACGTCCTGACTTTC. Complete variable domain (other parts from reference TRBV15 and TRBJ2-6): DAMVIQNPRYQVTQFGKPVTLSCSQTLNHNVMYWYQQKSSQAPKLLFHYYDKDFNNEADTPDNFQSRRPNTSFCFLDIRSPGLGDTAMYLCATSQDGILRGPGANVLTFGAGSRLTVL.

CDR3 bases: TGTGCCAGCAGCGTAGCCGGGGGGTTTCCAGCCCAAGATACGCAGTATTTT. Translation gives CASSVAGGFPAQDTQYF. V and J are TRBV9 and TRBJ2-3, with 7 bases lining up with TRBD2. Germline CDR1 reads SGDLS; CDR2 reads YYNGEE. The CDR3 is 17 amino acids. Germline trimming cut 0 bases from V and 5 bases from J; bases unmatched to any gene: 12.

The rearrangement links TRBV9 to TRBJ1-5; D is possibly TRBD1 (5 bases). Trimming took 2 bases from V and 9 from J, leaving 15 bases between them. The CDR3 covers 14 residues. Germline loops: CDR1 SGDLS, CDR2 YYNGEE. CDR3 coding DNA: TGTGCCAGCAGCGTCGCGCAGGGAGCGGGGCCCCAGCATTTT. This codes for CASSVAQGAGPQHF. The complete variable domain, with remaining parts taken from reference TRBV9 and TRBJ1-5, reads DSGVTQTPKHLITATGQRVTLRCSPRSGDLSVYWYQQSLDQGLQFLIQYYNGEERAKGNILERFSAQQFPDLHSELNLSSLELGDSALYFCASSVAQGAGPQHFGDGTRLSIL.

The chain combines TRBV7-2 with TRBJ1-2, with D tentatively TRBD1 (5 bases). The CDR3 loop spans 15 amino acids. Trimming removed 3 bases at V and 6 bases at J, with 17 bases between. CDR1 and CDR2 (germline): SGHTA, FQGNSA. The CDR3 protein is CASSFILTPRDGYTF. CDR3 nucleotides: TGTGCCAGCAGCTTCATCCTGACCCCCAGGGATGGCTACACCTTC.

The rearrangement joins TRBV6-1 to TRBJ2-3; D is unclear. Germline assignment: CDR1 MNHNS and CDR2 SASEGT. CDR3 size: 14 residues. V lost 3 bases and J lost 6, with 13 bases in between. For the CDR3, the DNA is TGTGCCAGCAGTGAGCCTCGCGTCCCCGATACGCAGTATTTT. Protein sequence: CASSEPRVPDTQYF.

This chain joins TRBV5-1 and TRBJ2-7; D gene ambiguous. The germline gives CDR1 SGHRS, CDR2 YFSETQ. The CDR3 contains 13 residues. V dropped 4 bases and J dropped 2 bases, with 10 bases sitting between them. CDR3 nucleotides: TGCGCCAGCAGCCCCTCCCCCGCCTACGAGCAGTACTTC. This codes for CASSPSPAYEQYF.

Remarks on this clone: Other DNA sequences in this sample translate to the same CDR3. This sequence joins TRBV10-3 and TRBJ2-7; tentatively, D is TRBD1 or TRBD2 (5 bases each). Germline CDR1 is ENHRY and CDR2 is SYGVKD. V lost 9 bases and J 2 bases, leaving 11 bases between the germline ends. The CDR3 is 12 residues long. The CDR3 DNA sequence: TGTGCCATTTCCCCGGGACCCTACGAGCAGTACTTC. Translated, it gives CAISPGPYEQYF.